These T cell receptor beta chains were read from a single sample in a study of blood T cell repertoires in COVID-19. TCRdb's copy holds only in-frame clones and misses some; the assay was immunoSEQ multiplex PCR. The sample lists hundreds of thousands of clones, 85% to 90% occurring once. The sequenced sample consisted of peripheral blood. The receptors come from a woman between 45 and 60 years old with active or convalescent COVID-19. Both conserved end residues are part of each CDR3. The D gene is left open where the match is weak. Expanded clones get a size class; other rows say once, few or many, or leave the size out.

size	V	D	J	DNA	CDR3
.	TRBV7-9	.	TRBJ1-1	TGTGCCAGCAGCCAGGATAGCACTGAAGCTTTCTTT	CASSQDSTEAFF
once	TRBV9	.	TRBJ1-3	TGTGCCAGCAGCGCCGATTGGGGAAGGGGCACTGGAAACACCATATATTTT	CASSADWGRGTGNTIYF
.	TRBV28	.	TRBJ2-5	TGTGCCAGCAGTCCATATAACAGGGCCGGAGAGACCCAGTACTTC	CASSPYNRAGETQYF
.	TRBV6-5	TRBD1	TRBJ1-1	TGTGCCGGCGATCGAACAGGGGGCACTGAAGCTTTCTTT	CAGDRTGGTEAFF
.	TRBV5-1	.	TRBJ1-6	TGCGCCAGCAGCTTACAGCTGATTAATTCACCCCTCCACTTT	CASSLQLINSPLHF
.	TRBV28	TRBD1	TRBJ2-5	TGTGCCAGCAGTTTATCCGGACAGGGGGAGACCCAGTACTTC	CASSLSGQGETQYF
.	TRBV2	TRBD1	TRBJ2-1	TGTGCCAGCAGGACAGGGGGCGCTTATTCCAATGAGCAGTTCTTC	CASRTGGAYSNEQFF
.	TRBV29-1	.	TRBJ2-5	TGCAGCGTTGAAGATCTTCGGGTGTTTAAGGCCCAGTACTTC	CSVEDLRVFKAQYF
few	TRBV12-5	TRBD2	TRBJ2-3	TGTGCTAGTGGTTTGCCCCGGAGCGGACTAGCGGGGGGTGCCTTCCGGGGGGATACGCAGTATTTT	CASGLPRSGLAGGAFRGDTQYF
.	TRBV5-4	.	TRBJ2-1	TGTGCCAGCAGTCTAGACAGGACGACCTACAATGAGCAGTTCTTC	CASSLDRTTYNEQFF
few	TRBV9	.	TRBJ2-1	TGTGCCAGCAGCGTAGCAGGGACTCCTTACAATGAGCAGTTCTTC	CASSVAGTPYNEQFF
.	TRBV6-5	.	TRBJ1-1	TGTGCCAGCAGTTACGTACCGGTTCTCACTGAAGCTTTCTTT	CASSYVPVLTEAFF
.	TRBV28	TRBD2	TRBJ2-7	TGTGCCAGCAGTTCGGGAGGGAGAGACTACGAGCAGTACTTC	CASSSGGRDYEQYF
.	TRBV5-8	.	TRBJ1-4	TGTGCCAGCAGCTTGAACAGGGAGAGTGAAAAACTGTTTTTT	CASSLNRESEKLFF
.	TRBV24-1	TRBD2	TRBJ2-1	TGTGCCACCAGTGATAGAGCGGGGGGCTCCTACAATGAGCAGTTCTTC	CATSDRAGGSYNEQFF
.	TRBV4-2	TRBD2	TRBJ2-7	TGTGCCAGCAGCCAAGGACTAGCGGGGGCTAACTACGAGCAGTACTTC	CASSQGLAGANYEQYF